This T cell receptor (beta chain) was sequenced in a study of blood T cell repertoires in COVID-19 (TCRdb year 2020). As for the study more broadly: Collaborator samples came from the United States, Italy and Spain and covered acute and convalescent phases of COVID-19. The samples were drawn from two sources: the first 160 participants of the ongoing ImmuneRACE study, and 950 to 1,500 subjects contributed by 6 global collaborators. Where available, HLA class I and class II types were obtained from metadata supplied by the sample provider rather than from assay-based typing. A freely available public database, intended as a resource for researchers studying the immune response to SARS-CoV-2, is where the repertoires were released. The dataset comprised deeply sampled blood TCRbeta repertoires from subjects exposed to, actively infected with, or recovered from COVID-19. The prospective study material was composed of cDNA or gDNA derived from T cells, B-cell-depleted T cells, or PBMCs. Sample metadata almost always included a de-identified subject ID, COVID-19 status, age in years and sex. General findings and caveats noted by the study authors: The amount of clinical and demographic metadata varied by source and participant and was provided uncurated.

In its sample, this clone was seen once. The antigen it binds to is not known. Within one base of it there is no much larger clone, and no base qualities were kept. The immunoSEQ Assay, a bias-controlled multiplex PCR, was used to amplify TCRbeta CDR3 regions from genomic DNA. In the paper's pipeline: Within the assay, amplification of reference gene primers was used to estimate how many nucleated cells each sample contained. To quantify the absolute abundance of each unique TCRbeta CDR3 rearrangement, sequence reads were collapsed and filtered. For each sample, productive Simpson clonality was calculated as the square root of Simpson's diversity index over productive rearrangements. TCRdb retrieved this table from immuneACCESS and kept in-frame rearrangements only. Not all clones are present; in checked studies, unresolved V genes account for under half, and no reason is known for the remainder. From that table come the V and J calls and clone size; the DNA was used to work out D and trimming. Here the sample has 200,000 to 250,000 clones; around nine tenths occur a single time. Roughly 2.5% of the sample is in the top ten clones.

V is pruned by 0 bases and J by 0 bases, leaving 3 bases of the junction without a gene match. CDR1 SGDLS and CDR2 YYNGEE are derived from the germline V gene. Its CDR3 holds 16 amino acids, cysteine through phenylalanine. Of the read, only the CDR3 DNA is kept; its 48 bases are in frame from base 1. Each collaborating institution followed its own protocols to collect whole blood in K2EDTA tubes. Collaborator samples were shipped for TCRbeta analysis as frozen whole blood, isolated PBMCs, or DNA extracted from either sample type. Source material: peripheral blood. The receptor chain draws on TRBV9 and TRBJ2-3; 8 bases in the junction line up with TRBD2. The receptor comes from a woman aged 60 to 75 with acute or convalescent COVID-19. The CDR3 region has the sequence CASSVAGGASTDTQYF. The sequenced DNA: TGTGCCAGCAGCGTAGCGGGAGGGGCGAGCACAGATACGCAGTATTTT.